A selection of T cell receptor beta chains follows, all from one sample in a study of OX40 agonist ivuxolimab in advanced cancers. TCRdb's table, derived via immunoSEQ multiplex PCR, lists solely in-frame clones and lacks some. The data show roughly 76,000 clones, more than 65% seen once. The sample in question was CD4+ or CD8+ T cells sorted from blood, obtained in a trial of the OX40 agonist ivuxolimab. All receptors come from an adult with an advanced solid tumor such as melanoma, head and neck, liver or kidney cancer. The CDR3 runs from the conserved cysteine through the conserved F or W. A D gene is named only where the DNA matches it firmly. A clone size is listed for some rows: how often the clone was seen (once, few, many), or a class if it is expanded.

d_call,cdr3_length,v_call,j_call,clone_size,cdr3_nt,cdr3_aa
TRBD1,14,TRBV10-3,TRBJ2-5,-,TGTGCCATCAGTGACATTACAGGGGTGGAGACCCAGTACTTC,CAISDITGVETQYF
TRBD1,14,TRBV12-5,TRBJ1-2,-,TGTGCTAGTGGTTGGGGACAGACCTACTATGGCTACACCTTC,CASGWGQTYYGYTF
TRBD1,14,TRBV5-4,TRBJ1-2,-,TGTGCCAGCAGCCCAGGACAGGGCCTCTATGGCTACACCTTC,CASSPGQGLYGYTF
-,14,TRBV27,TRBJ2-7,few,TGTGCCAGCAGTTCAATTGACGGAGCCAGGGAGCAGTACTTC,CASSSIDGAREQYF
-,15,TRBV5-6,TRBJ2-5,-,TGTGCCAGCAGCTTGACCCCCAGCCTCCGAGAGACCCAGTACTTC,CASSLTPSLRETQYF
-,12,TRBV11-2,TRBJ2-7,-,TGTGCCAGCAGCCGGTACGTGGGTGAGCAGTACTTC,CASSRYVGEQYF
-,12,TRBV28,TRBJ1-2,-,TGTGCCAGCAGTCCTACTTTCCATGGCTACACCTTC,CASSPTFHGYTF
-,17,TRBV21-1,TRBJ2-5,once,TGTGCCAGCAGCCTCCCAGCGGTAGCGGGGGGCCGGGGGACCCAGTACTTC,CASSLPAVAGGRGTQYF
TRBD2,15,TRBV5-4,TRBJ2-3,-,TGTGCCAGCAGTTCCCGACTAGCGGGGTCAGATACGCAGTATTTT,CASSSRLAGSDTQYF
-,14,TRBV19,TRBJ1-4,-,TGTGCCAGTAGAGCGCGGGACCTAAATGAAAAACTGTTTTTT,CASRARDLNEKLFF
-,13,TRBV18,TRBJ1-2,-,TGTGCCAGCTCACCACAACGACAGGCGTTTTACACCTTC,CASSPQRQAFYTF
TRBD2,15,TRBV2,TRBJ2-1,-,TGTGCCAGCAGTGTTGTAGCGGGGGGATACAATGAGCAGTTCTTC,CASSVVAGGYNEQFF
-,16,TRBV18,TRBJ2-7,-,TGTGCCAGCTCACGGGGTGGACAGAGACACTCCTACGAGCAGTACTTC,CASSRGGQRHSYEQYF
TRBD1,14,TRBV6-1,TRBJ1-5,-,TGTGCCAGCAGTTATGGACAGGGAAATCAGCCCCAGCATTTT,CASSYGQGNQPQHF
-,14,TRBV7-2,TRBJ2-1,-,TGTGCCAGCAGCTTATTGGCGGGACGCAATGAGCAGTTCTTC,CASSLLAGRNEQFF
-,13,TRBV5-1,TRBJ2-7,-,TGCGCCAGCAGCTCGACCGGAACCTACGAGCAGTACTTC,CASSSTGTYEQYF